Below are 14 T cell receptor beta chains sequenced from a single sample in a study of cytomegalovirus exposure and HLA in healthy donors. The PCR was carried out with 60 Vbeta primers and 13 Jbeta primers. Assay used: immunoSEQ multiplex PCR; TCRdb lists only in-frame clones, some missing. The table shows 140,000 to 150,000 clones, with about 80% occurring only once. What was sequenced was PBMCs. The source is a woman between 18 and 30 years old in good health and CMV-seropositive.

The chain combines TRBV7-2 with TRBJ2-7, with 8 positions matching TRBD1. With 4 bases clipped from V and 4 bases from J, the junction kept 6 bases outside the gene matches. From germline, CDR1 is SGHTA and CDR2 FQGNSA. The CDR3 loop spans 14 amino acids. In nucleotides, the CDR3 is TGTGCCAGCAGCTCCCGACAGGGGTGGTACGAGCAGTACTTC. Its translation: CASSSRQGWYEQYF.

The chain couples TRBV5-1 to TRBJ2-3; TRBD1 agrees at 10 bases. Trimming at V came to 4 bases and at J to 6 bases, leaving 8 bases not matched to a gene. The CDR3 is 15 amino acids. Germline CDR1 and CDR2: SGHRS and YFSETQ. Here the CDR3 DNA reads TGCGCCAGCAGCCCGACAGGGGGCGCGGCGGATACGCAGTATTTT. Translation: CASSPTGGAADTQYF.

The rearrangement uses TRBV13 and TRBJ1-2; possibly TRBD1 for D (6 bases). CDR1 and CDR2 (germline): PRHDT, FYEKMQ (reference sequence). The CDR3 covers 15 residues. Trimming shortened V by 1 base and J by 0 bases, and 9 bases separated the two germline ends. The CDR3 protein is CASSLADRPNYGYTF. CDR3 DNA: TGTGCCAGCAGCTTAGCCGACAGGCCTAACTATGGCTACACCTTC.

This clone was picked up one time. The gene calls are TRBV7-6 and TRBJ1-2, with 9 bases matching TRBD1. Trimming at V came to 6 bases and at J to 8 bases, leaving 7 bases not matched to a gene. This CDR3 comprises 13 residues. Germline CDR1 reads SGHVS; CDR2 reads FNYEAQ. This CDR3 is CASSQQGAGGYTF. CDR3 bases: TGTGCCAGCAGTCAACAGGGGGCGGGGGGCTACACCTTC.

The rearrangement links TRBV6-1 to TRBJ1-1; a possible D gene is TRBD1 (5 bases). Trimming took off 4 bases at V and 1 base at J, with 10 bases between the two ends. Germline V gene data show CDR1 as MNHNS and CDR2 as SASEGT. This CDR3 is built from 14 residues. For the CDR3, the DNA is TGTGCCAGCAGTGGCGGACAAAAGAACACTGAAGCTTTCTTT. Translating it yields CASSGGQKNTEAFF.

This chain uses TRBV7-7 with TRBJ2-2; 11 bases are a match to TRBD1. CDR1 SSHAT and CDR2 FNYEAQ come from the germline V gene (reference sequence). CDR3 length: 15 residues. Losses at the gene ends were 5 bases for V and 7 bases for J; bases not matched to a gene: 6. Here the CDR3 reads CASSLDRGHNGELFF. CDR3 DNA sequence: TGTGCCAGCAGCCTGGACAGGGGGCATAACGGGGAGCTGTTTTTT.

This clone was picked up a small number of times. CDR3 bases: TGCGCCAGCAGTGTAACTACCACCGGGGAGCTGTTTTTT. It codes for CASSVTTTGELFF. The chain recombines TRBV10-1 with TRBJ2-2; no firm D call. CDR1 WNHNN and CDR2 SYGVQD come from the germline V gene (reference sequence). The CDR3 totals 13 residues. V dropped 4 bases and J dropped 4 bases, with 7 bases sitting between them.

The rearrangement joins TRBV2 to TRBJ1-1; TRBD1 is a possible D gene (5 bases). Germline V CDR1 and CDR2: SNHLY, FYNNEI. The V and J ends lost 8 bases and 1 base respectively, with 8 bases between them. The CDR3 is 12 amino acids. For the CDR3, the DNA is TGTGCCAGCGGGGGGGGGAACACTGAAGCTTTCTTT. This encodes CASGGGNTEAFF.

The genes are TRBV6-4 and TRBJ1-1; 10 positions agree with TRBD1. CDR1 is MRHNA, CDR2 SNTAGT, per germline. Unmatched junction bases numbered 5, after V lost 4 bases and J lost 3 bases. There are 15 residues in the CDR3. For the CDR3, the DNA is TGTGCCAGCAGTGGGGGACAGGGGCTTTACACTGAAGCTTTCTTT. This sequence encodes CASSGGQGLYTEAFF.

This chain uses TRBV6-1 with TRBJ1-5; the D is unclear. This CDR3 region has 18 residues. The germline V gene has CDR1 MNHNS and CDR2 SASEGT. Between the trimmed V and J ends, which lost 4 bases and 4 bases, there was a span of 23 bases. CDR3 in DNA: TGTGCCAGCAGTGCCCCGCGAGAGGGCGGCGGGAAAAATCAGCCCCAGCATTTT. It yields the protein CASSAPREGGGKNQPQHF.

This sequence joins TRBV7-2 and TRBJ2-1; no reliable D call. The V and J ends lost 6 bases and 0 bases respectively, with 6 bases between them. Germline assignment: CDR1 SGHTA and CDR2 FQGNSA. The CDR3 sequence is 13 residues long. The DNA of the CDR3 is TGTGCCAGCAGTTCGAGCTCCTACAATGAGCAGTTCTTC. Translated, it gives CASSSSSYNEQFF.

The CDR3 region has the DNA TGTGCCAGCAGCTCCTACCGGGACAGGGGATATGGCTACACCTTC. Translated: CASSSYRDRGYGYTF. This chain links TRBV5-4 with TRBJ1-2; 10 bases are shared with TRBD1. Germline CDR1 reads SGHNT; CDR2 reads YYREEE (reference sequence). J gave up 5 bases and V 3 bases, and 7 bases lay outside the gene matches. The CDR3 consists of 15 residues.

This clone occurred once. V and J are TRBV7-9 and TRBJ1-1, with a tentative D call TRBD1 (6 bases). V lost 5 bases and J lost 5, with 18 bases in between. Germline values: CDR1 SEHNR, CDR2 FQNEAQ (reference sequence). This CDR3 is 15 amino acids long. DNA for the CDR3: TGTGCCAGCAGCCATAGTGGGGGGGCCGGAACTGAAGCTTTCTTT. Residues: CASSHSGGAGTEAFF.

The rearrangement links TRBV27 to TRBJ2-6, with D unclear. Germline V gene data show CDR1 as MNHEY and CDR2 as SMNVEV (reference sequence). The CDR3 covers 17 residues. The V end lost 6 bases, the J end lost 2 bases, and 17 bases lay between the germline ends. The CDR3 DNA is TGTGCCAGCAGCTCAAGAAACTTGAGCCCTGGGGCCAACGTCCTGACTTTC. Encoded protein: CASSSRNLSPGANVLTF.